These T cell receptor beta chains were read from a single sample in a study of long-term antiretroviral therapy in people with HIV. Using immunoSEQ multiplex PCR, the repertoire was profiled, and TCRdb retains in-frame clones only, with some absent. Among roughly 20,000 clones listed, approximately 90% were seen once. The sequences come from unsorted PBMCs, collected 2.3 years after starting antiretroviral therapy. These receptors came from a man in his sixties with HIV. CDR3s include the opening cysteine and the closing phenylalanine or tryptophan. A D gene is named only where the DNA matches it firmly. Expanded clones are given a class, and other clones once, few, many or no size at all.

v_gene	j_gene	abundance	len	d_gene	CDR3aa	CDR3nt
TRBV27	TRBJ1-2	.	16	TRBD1	CASSPGTGIANYGYTF	TGTGCCAGCAGTCCCGGGACAGGGATAGCTAACTATGGCTACACCTTC
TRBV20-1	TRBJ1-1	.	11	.	CSARAPSKAFF	TGCAGTGCTAGAGCCCCATCGAAAGCTTTCTTT
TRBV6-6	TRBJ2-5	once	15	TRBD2	CASNLAGGQKETQYF	TGTGCCAGCAACTTAGCGGGGGGGCAAAAAGAGACCCAGTACTTC
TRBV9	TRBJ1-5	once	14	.	CASSLMGVGQPQHF	TGTGCCAGCAGCCTTATGGGGGTGGGACAGCCCCAGCATTTT
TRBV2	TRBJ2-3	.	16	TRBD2	CASRGSSGGAGDTQYF	TGTGCCAGCAGGGGGTCCAGCGGGGGGGCTGGAGATACGCAGTATTTT
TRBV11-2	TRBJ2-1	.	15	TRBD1	CASSSDGTAYNEQFF	TGTGCCAGCAGCTCAGACGGGACAGCTTACAATGAGCAGTTCTTC
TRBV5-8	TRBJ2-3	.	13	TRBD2	CASSVTSGMAQYF	TGTGCCAGCAGCGTTACTAGCGGCATGGCGCAGTATTTT
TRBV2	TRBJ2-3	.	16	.	CASSVDRDLSTDTQYF	TGTGCCAGCAGCGTTGACCGGGACCTATCCACAGATACGCAGTATTTT
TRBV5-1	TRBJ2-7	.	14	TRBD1	CASRTGTGSYEQYF	TGCGCCAGCAGAACCGGGACAGGATCCTACGAGCAGTACTTC
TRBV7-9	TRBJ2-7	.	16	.	CASSLLGHRSRYEQYF	TGTGCCAGCAGCTTACTGGGCCACCGGAGTCGGTACGAGCAGTACTTC
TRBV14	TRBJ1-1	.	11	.	CASSRTAEAFF	TGTGCCAGCAGCAGGACAGCTGAAGCTTTCTTT